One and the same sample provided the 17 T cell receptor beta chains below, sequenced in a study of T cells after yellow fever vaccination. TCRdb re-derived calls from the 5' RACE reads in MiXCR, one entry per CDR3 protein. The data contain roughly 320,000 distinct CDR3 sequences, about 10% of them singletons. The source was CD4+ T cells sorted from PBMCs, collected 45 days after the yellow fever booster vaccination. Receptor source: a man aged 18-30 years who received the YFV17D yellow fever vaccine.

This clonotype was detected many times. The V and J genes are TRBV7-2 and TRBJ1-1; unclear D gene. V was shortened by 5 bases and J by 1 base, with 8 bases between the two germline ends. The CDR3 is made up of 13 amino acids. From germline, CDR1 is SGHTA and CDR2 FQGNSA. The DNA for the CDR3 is TGTGCCAGCAGCACCCAGGCGAACACTGAAGCTTTCTTT. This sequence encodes CASSTQANTEAFF.

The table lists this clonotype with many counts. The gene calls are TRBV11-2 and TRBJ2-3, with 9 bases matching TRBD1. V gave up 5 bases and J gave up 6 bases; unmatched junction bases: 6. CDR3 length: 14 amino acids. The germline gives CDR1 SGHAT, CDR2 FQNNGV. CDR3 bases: TGTGCCAGCAGCGCCACAGGGGGCGTTGATACGCAGTATTTT. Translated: CASSATGGVDTQYF.

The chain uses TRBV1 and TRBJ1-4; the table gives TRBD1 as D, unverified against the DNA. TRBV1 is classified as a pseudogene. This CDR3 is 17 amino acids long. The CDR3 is CTTKGQGDRPTNEKLFF. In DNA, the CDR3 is TGCACCACCAAGGGACAGGGGGATCGGCCAACTAATGAAAAACTGTTTTTT.

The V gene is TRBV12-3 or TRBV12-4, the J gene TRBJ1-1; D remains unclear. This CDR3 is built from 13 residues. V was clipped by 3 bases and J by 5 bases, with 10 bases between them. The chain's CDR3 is CASSFGERTEAFF. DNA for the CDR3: TGTGCCAGCAGTTTTGGGGAGAGGACTGAAGCTTTCTTT.

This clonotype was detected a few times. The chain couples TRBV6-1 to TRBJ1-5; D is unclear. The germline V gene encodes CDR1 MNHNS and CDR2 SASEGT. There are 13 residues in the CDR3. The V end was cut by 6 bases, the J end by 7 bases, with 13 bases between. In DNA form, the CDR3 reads TGTGCCAGCAGCAAGAGGGCGGACCAGCCCCAGCATTTT. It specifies CASSKRADQPQHF.

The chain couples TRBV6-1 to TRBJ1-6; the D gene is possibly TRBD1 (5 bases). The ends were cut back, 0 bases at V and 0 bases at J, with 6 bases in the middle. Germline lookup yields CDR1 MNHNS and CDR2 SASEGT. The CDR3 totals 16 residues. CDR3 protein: CASSEADSSYNSPLHF. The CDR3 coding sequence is TGTGCCAGCAGTGAAGCAGACAGCTCCTATAATTCACCCCTCCACTTT.

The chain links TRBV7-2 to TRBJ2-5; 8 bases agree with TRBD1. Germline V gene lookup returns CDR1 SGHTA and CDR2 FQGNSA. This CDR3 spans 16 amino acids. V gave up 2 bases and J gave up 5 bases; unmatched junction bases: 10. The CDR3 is CASSLIIRGLGETQYF. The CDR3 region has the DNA TGTGCCAGCAGCTTAATAATCAGGGGGCTAGGTGAGACCCAGTACTTC.

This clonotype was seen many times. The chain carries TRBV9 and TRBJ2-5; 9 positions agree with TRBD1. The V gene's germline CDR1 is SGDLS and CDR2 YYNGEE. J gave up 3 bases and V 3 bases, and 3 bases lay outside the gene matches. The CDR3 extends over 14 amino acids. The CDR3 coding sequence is TGTGCCAGCAGCGAGGGACAGGGCAAAGAGACCCAGTACTTC. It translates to CASSEGQGKETQYF.

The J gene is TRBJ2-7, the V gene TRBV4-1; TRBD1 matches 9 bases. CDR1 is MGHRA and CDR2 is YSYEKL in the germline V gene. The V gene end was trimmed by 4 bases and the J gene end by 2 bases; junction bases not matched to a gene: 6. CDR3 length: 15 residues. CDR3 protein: CASSPRTGAPYEQYV. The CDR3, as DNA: TGCGCCAGCAGCCCAAGGACAGGGGCACCCTACGAGCAGTACGTC.

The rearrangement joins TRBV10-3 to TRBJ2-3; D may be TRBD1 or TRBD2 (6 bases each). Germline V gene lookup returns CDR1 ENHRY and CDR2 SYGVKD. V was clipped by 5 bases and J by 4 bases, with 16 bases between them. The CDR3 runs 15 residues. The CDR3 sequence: CAISWGQGGADTQYF. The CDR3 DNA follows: TGTGCCATCAGTTGGGGACAAGGCGGGGCAGATACGCAGTATTTT.

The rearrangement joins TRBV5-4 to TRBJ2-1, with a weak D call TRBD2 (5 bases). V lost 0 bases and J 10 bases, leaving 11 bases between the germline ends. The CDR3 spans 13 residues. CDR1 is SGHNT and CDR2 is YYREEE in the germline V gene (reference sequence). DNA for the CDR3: TGTGCCAGCAGCTTGGCCATCGAGGGCGAGCAGTTCTTC. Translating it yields CASSLAIEGEQFF.

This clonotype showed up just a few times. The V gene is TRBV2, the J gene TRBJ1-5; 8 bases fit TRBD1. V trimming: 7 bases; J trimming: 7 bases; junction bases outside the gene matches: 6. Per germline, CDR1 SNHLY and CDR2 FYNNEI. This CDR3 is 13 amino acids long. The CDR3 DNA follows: TGTGCCAGCAATGGACAGGGCATGCAGCCCCAGCATTTT. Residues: CASNGQGMQPQHF.

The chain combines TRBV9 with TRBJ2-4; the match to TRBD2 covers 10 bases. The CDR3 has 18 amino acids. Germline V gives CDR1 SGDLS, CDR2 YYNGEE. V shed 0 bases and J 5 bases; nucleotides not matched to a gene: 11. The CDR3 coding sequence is TGTGCCAGCAGCGTAGCAGGACTAGCGGAAACTAGCCAAAACATTCAGTACTTC. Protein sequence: CASSVAGLAETSQNIQYF.

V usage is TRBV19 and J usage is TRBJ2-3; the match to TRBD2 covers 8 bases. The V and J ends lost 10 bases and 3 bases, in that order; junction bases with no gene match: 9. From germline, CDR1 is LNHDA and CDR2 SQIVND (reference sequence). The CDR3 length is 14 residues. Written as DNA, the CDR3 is TGTGCCACGTCACTAGCGGACAGAACAGATACGCAGTATTTT. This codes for CATSLADRTDTQYF.

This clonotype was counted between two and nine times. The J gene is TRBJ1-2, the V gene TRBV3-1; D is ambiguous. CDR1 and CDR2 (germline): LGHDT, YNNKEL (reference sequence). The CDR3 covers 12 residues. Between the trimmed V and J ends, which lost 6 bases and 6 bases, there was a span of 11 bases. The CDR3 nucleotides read TGTGCCAGCAGTTCTCGCCTTGATGGCTACACCTTC. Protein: CASSSRLDGYTF.

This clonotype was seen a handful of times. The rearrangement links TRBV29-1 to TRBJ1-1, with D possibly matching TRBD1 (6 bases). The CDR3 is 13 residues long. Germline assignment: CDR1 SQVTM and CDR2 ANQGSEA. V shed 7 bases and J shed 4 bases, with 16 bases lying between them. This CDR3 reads CSAQQGQGTEAFF. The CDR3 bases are TGCAGCGCGCAACAGGGACAAGGCACTGAAGCTTTCTTT.

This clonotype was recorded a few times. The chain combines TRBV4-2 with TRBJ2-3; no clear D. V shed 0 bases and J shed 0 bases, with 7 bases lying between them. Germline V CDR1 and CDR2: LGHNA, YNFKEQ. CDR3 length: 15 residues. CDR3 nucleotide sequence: TGTGCCAGCAGCCAAGACCCCCGAAGCACAGATACGCAGTATTTT. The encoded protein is CASSQDPRSTDTQYF.